This T cell receptor beta chain originates from a study of TIL therapy for anti-PD-1-resistant metastatic lung cancer. About the study: Median tumor mutation burden was 1.5 mutations per megabase.

Study conclusions and caveats: This highly selected cohort may not generalize to typical lung cancer patients.

Time point in this sample: pre-treatment sample, taken before nivolumab and TIL therapy. The libraries were made with immunoSEQ v3. The protocol was immunoSEQ multiplex PCR, while the TCRdb copy is restricted to in-frame clones and leaves out a portion. Here the sample spans some 60,000 clones, 70% to 75% being singletons. To note about this clone: What it binds is unknown.

The sequence was collected from a person aged 30 to 80 with non-small cell lung cancer. Sequenced here: blood, sampled at baseline.

CDR3 sequence: CASSLGRANEQFF. CDR3 sequence (DNA): TGTGCCAGCAGTTTGGGAAGGGCCAATGAGCAGTTCTTC. V and J are TRBV27 and TRBJ2-1; D call uncertain. Trimming removed 3 bases from V and 6 bases from J, with 9 bases in between. This CDR3 has 13 amino acids. Germline CDR1 reads MNHEY; CDR2 reads SMNVEV (reference sequence).